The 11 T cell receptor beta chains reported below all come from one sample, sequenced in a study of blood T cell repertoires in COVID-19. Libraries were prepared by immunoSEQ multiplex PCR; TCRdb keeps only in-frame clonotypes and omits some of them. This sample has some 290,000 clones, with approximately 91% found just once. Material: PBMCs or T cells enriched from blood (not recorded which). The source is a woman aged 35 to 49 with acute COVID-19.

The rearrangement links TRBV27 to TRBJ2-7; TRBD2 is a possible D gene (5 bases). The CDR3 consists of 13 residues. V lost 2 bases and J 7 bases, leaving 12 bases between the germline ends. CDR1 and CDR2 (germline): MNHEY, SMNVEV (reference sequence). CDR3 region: CASSLAGPQEQYF. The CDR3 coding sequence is TGTGCCAGCAGTTTAGCGGGCCCCCAGGAGCAGTACTTC.

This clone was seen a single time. The CDR3 nucleotides are TGTGCCAGCAGTTTACAGGGGACTGGGAACACTGAAGCTTTCTTT. It is translated as CASSLQGTGNTEAFF. V and J are TRBV6-2 or TRBV6-3 and TRBJ1-1, with TRBD1 identical over 7 bases. Looked up from germline, CDR1 is MNHEY and CDR2 is SVGEGT. There are 15 residues in the CDR3. V shed 4 bases and J 1 base; nucleotides not matched to a gene: 6.

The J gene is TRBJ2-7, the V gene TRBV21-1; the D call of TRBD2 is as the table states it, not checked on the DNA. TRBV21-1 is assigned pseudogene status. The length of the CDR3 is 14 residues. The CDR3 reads CASNYRRREGEQYF. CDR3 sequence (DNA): TGTGCCAGCAACTATAGGAGGAGGGAGGGCGAGCAGTACTTC.

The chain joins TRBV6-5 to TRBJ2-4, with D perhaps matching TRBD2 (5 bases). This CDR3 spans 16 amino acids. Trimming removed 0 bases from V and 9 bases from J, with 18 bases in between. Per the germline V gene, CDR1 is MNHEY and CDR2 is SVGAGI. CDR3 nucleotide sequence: TGTGCCAGCAGTTACTCCCCCAGCCTACTAGAGGGCATTCAGTACTTC. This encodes CASSYSPSLLEGIQYF.

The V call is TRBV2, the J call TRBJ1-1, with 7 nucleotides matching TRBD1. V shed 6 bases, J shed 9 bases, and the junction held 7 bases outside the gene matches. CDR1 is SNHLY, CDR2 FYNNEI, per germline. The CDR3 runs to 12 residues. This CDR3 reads CASRDRVGKAFF. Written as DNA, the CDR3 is TGTGCCAGCAGAGACAGGGTCGGAAAAGCTTTCTTT. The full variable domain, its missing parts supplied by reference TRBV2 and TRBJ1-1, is EPEVTQTPSHQVTQMGQEVILRCVPISNHLYFYWYRQILGQKVEFLVSFYNNEISEKSEIFDDQFSVERPDGSNFTLKIRSTKLEDSAMYFCASRDRVGKAFFGQGTRLTVV.

The chain's CDR3 is CASSQGTGIAEETQYF. DNA for the CDR3: TGTGCCAGCAGCCAAGGGACAGGGATCGCCGAAGAGACCCAGTACTTC. The rearrangement uses TRBV2 and TRBJ2-5; TRBD1 agrees at 9 bases. This CDR3 is 16 amino acids long. With V trimmed by 6 bases and J by 3 bases, 11 bases remained unmatched. The germline CDR1 and CDR2 sequences are SNHLY and FYNNEI. Full variable domain (outside the CDR3, taken from reference TRBV2 and TRBJ2-5): EPEVTQTPSHQVTQMGQEVILRCVPISNHLYFYWYRQILGQKVEFLVSFYNNEISEKSEIFDDQFSVERPDGSNFTLKIRSTKLEDSAMYFCASSQGTGIAEETQYFGPGTRLLVL.

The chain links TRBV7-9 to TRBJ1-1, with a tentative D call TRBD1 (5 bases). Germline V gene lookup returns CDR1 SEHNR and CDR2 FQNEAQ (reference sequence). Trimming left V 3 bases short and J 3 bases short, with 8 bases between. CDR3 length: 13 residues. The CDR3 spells CASSFDRYTEAFF. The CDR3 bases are TGTGCCAGCAGCTTTGACAGATACACTGAAGCTTTCTTT.

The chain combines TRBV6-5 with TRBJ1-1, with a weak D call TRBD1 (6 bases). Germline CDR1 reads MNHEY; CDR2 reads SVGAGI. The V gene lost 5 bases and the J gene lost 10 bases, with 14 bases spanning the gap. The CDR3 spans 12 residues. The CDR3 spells CASSSRGWAAFF. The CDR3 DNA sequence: TGTGCCAGCAGTAGCAGGGGTTGGGCAGCTTTCTTT.

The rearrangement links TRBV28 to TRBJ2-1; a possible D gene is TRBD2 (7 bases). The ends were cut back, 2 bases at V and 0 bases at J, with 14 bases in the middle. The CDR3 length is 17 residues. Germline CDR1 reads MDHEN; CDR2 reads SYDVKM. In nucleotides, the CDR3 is TGTGCCAGCAGTTTAGCGCAGGGGAGGGGCTCCTACAATGAGCAGTTCTTC. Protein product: CASSLAQGRGSYNEQFF.

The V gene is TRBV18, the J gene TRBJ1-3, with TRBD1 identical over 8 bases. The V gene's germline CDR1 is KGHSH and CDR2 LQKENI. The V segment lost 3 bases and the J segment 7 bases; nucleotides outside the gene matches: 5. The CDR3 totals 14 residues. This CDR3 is CASSPRDRGNTIYF. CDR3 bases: TGTGCCAGCTCACCCCGTGACAGGGGTAACACCATATATTTT. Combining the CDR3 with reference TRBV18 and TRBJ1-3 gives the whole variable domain NAGVMQNPRHLVRRRGQEARLRCSPMKGHSHVYWYRQLPEEGLKFMVYLQKENIIDESGMPKERFSAEFPKEGPSILRIQQVVRGDSAAYFCASSPRDRGNTIYFGEGSWLTVV.

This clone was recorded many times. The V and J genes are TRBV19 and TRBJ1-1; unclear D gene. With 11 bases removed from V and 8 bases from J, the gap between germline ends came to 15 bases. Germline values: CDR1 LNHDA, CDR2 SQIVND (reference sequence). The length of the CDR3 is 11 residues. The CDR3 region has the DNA TGTGCCGCTCGGTTCCTCGGGGAAGCTTTCTTT. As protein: CAARFLGEAFF.